This entry lists 9 T cell receptor beta chains sequenced from one sample in a study of beta chain features in type 1 diabetes (dated 2018 in TCRdb). The library was made by the immunoSEQ multiplex PCR assay. The entire isolated RNA was reverse transcribed using the High Capacity cDNA Reverse Transcription Kit, and thus expressed TCRB transcripts were sequenced. Entries here come from immuneACCESS through TCRdb and include only in-frame sequences with V and J called. Some clones fail to appear in such tables; in the studies checked, an unresolved V gene covers under half of the shortfall, and the cause of the remainder is unknown. Counted in this sample were about 240,000 clones; 25% to 30% of them appeared once. The ten largest clones add up to under 5% of the sample. Sequencing used central memory CD4+ T cells from blood. Every receptor here comes from a man between 25 and 39 years old in good health.

V gene TRBV6-5 combines with J gene TRBJ2-1; D is possibly TRBD1 or TRBD2 (5 bases each). Germline V gene lookup returns CDR1 MNHEY and CDR2 SVGAGI. Trimming stripped 7 bases from V and 6 bases from J, with 19 bases between. The CDR3 runs 15 residues. CDR3 sequence (DNA): TGTGCCAGCACCACCCGGGGCGGAGCGCTCAATGAGCAGTTCTTC. Translated, it gives CASTTRGGALNEQFF.

The rearrangement joins TRBV7-9 to TRBJ1-2; no clear D. The CDR3 sequence is 13 residues long. The ends were cut back, 4 bases at V and 4 bases at J, with 10 bases in the middle. Germline V gene lookup returns CDR1 SEHNR and CDR2 FQNEAQ (reference sequence). CDR3 bases: TGTGCCAGCAGCTATGGGGAGCGCTATGGCTACACCTTC. Amino acid sequence: CASSYGERYGYTF.

This sequence joins TRBV4-3 and TRBJ2-5; D not resolved. Near its end, the DNA agrees better with TRBJ2-7, so the J call may be wrong. This CDR3 spans 14 amino acids. Germline assignment: CDR1 LGHNA and CDR2 YSLEER. The CDR3 reads CASSQDLWVYEQYF. In nucleotides, the CDR3 is TGCGCCAGCAGCCAAGATTTGTGGGTCTACGAGCAGTACTTC.

The sample holds a few counts of this clone. V and J are TRBV2 and TRBJ2-2; TRBD1 matches 8 bases. With V trimmed by 10 bases and J by 6 bases, 10 bases remained unmatched. This CDR3 has 14 amino acids. Germline CDR1 SNHLY, CDR2 FYNNEI. The CDR3 DNA follows: TGTGCCACCGGACAGGGACTTTTGTCCGGGGAGCTGTTTTTT. Residues: CATGQGLLSGELFF.

The chain carries TRBV19 and TRBJ1-5; 7 positions match TRBD1. Losses at the gene ends were 8 bases for V and 2 bases for J; bases not matched to a gene: 12. The germline CDR1 and CDR2 sequences are LNHDA and SQIVND (reference sequence). CDR3 length: 16 residues. CDR3 protein: CASGMGRGDGNQPQHF. CDR3 in DNA: TGTGCCAGTGGCATGGGCAGGGGGGATGGCAATCAGCCCCAGCATTTT. Filled out from reference TRBV19 and TRBJ1-5, the complete variable domain reads DGGITQSPKYLFRKEGQNVTLSCEQNLNHDAMYWYRQDPGQGLRLIYYSQIVNDFQKGDIAEGYSVSREKKESFPLTVTSAQKNPTAFYLCASGMGRGDGNQPQHFGDGTRLSIL.

The chain combines TRBV28 with TRBJ2-3; TRBD2 agrees at 7 bases. CDR3 length equals 11 residues. Germline V CDR1 and CDR2: MDHEN, SYDVKM. CDR3 in amino acids: CVAGKSDTQYF. CDR3 DNA sequence: TGTGTAGCGGGTAAATCAGATACGCAGTATTTT.

This chain links TRBV5-4 with TRBJ2-1; a possible D gene is TRBD2 (6 bases). CDR1 and CDR2 (germline): SGHNT, YYREEE (reference sequence). The CDR3 length is 16 residues. V lost 0 bases to trimming and J lost 2 bases, with 12 bases between them. The CDR3 protein is CASSLAPGEAYNEQFF. CDR3 coding DNA: TGTGCCAGCAGCTTGGCCCCGGGAGAGGCCTACAATGAGCAGTTCTTC. Variable domain in full (rest from reference TRBV5-4 and TRBJ2-1): ETGVTQSPTHLIKTRGQQVTLRCSSQSGHNTVSWYQQALGQGPQFIFQYYREEENGRGNFPPRFSGLQFPNYSSELNVNALELDDSALYLCASSLAPGEAYNEQFFGPGTRLTVL.

This clone has a handful of counts. This chain connects TRBV18 to TRBJ2-7; D not certain. Trimming shortened V by 4 bases and J by 3 bases, and 4 bases separated the two germline ends. CDR1 and CDR2 from the germline V gene are KGHSH and LQKENI. This CDR3 region has 11 residues. CDR3: CASSRGYEQYF. CDR3 coding DNA: TGTGCCAGCTCACGCGGCTACGAGCAGTACTTC.

This clone was recorded a few times. The J gene is TRBJ1-3, the V gene TRBV7-9; D is undetermined. Trimming cost V 1 base and J 9 bases, with 4 bases left between them. The V gene's germline CDR1 is SEHNR and CDR2 FQNEAQ (reference sequence). The CDR3 is made up of 11 amino acids. The CDR3 sequence: CASSLGGTIYF. The CDR3 bases are TGTGCCAGCAGCTTAGGCGGCACCATATATTTT.